The rows below give T cell receptor beta chains drawn from one sample of a study of blood T cell repertoires in COVID-19. Profiled with immunoSEQ multiplex PCR; TCRdb holds only in-frame clones, not every one. The sample records about 400,000 clones, approximately 90% being singletons. Sequencing input: peripheral blood. These receptors all come from a woman aged 25 to 45 with acute or convalescent COVID-19. CDR3s leave out the opening cysteine and the closing phenylalanine or tryptophan.

J: TRBJ1-6; V: TRBV3-1/TRBV3-2; CDR3: ASSQDQDREVNSPLH
J: TRBJ2-7; V: TRBV2; CDR3: ASTRGQKSSYEQY
J: TRBJ2-3; V: TRBV12-2; CDR3: ASRLESGKAGGTDTQY
J: TRBJ2-1; V: TRBV15; CDR3: ATSRGGRGSYNEQF
J: TRBJ1-5; V: TRBV6-5; CDR3: ASTLTGPSEPQH
J: TRBJ2-7; V: TRBV11-2; CDR3: ASSLRLGGGSRPWEQY
J: TRBJ2-4; V: TRBV12-3/TRBV12-4; CDR3: ASSPTTGNIQY
J: TRBJ1-1; V: TRBV28; CDR3: ASSSLSAGQNTEAF
J: -; V: TRBV19; CDR3: ASSILWAFTRELF
J: TRBJ1-6; V: TRBV4-1; CDR3: ASSQEGGSNSPLH
J: TRBJ2-1; V: TRBV5-1; CDR3: ASSVQQGNEQF
J: TRBJ1-1; V: TRBV4-1; CDR3: ASSQDEAEAF
J: TRBJ2-2; V: TRBV7-9; CDR3: ASSLWTSANTGELF
J: TRBJ1-6; V: TRBV2; CDR3: ASSIQESNSPLH
J: TRBJ2-3; V: TRBV24-1; CDR3: ATSGDRVADTQY
J: TRBJ1-1; V: TRBV3-1/TRBV3-2; CDR3: ASATNWGENTEAF
J: TRBJ1-1; V: TRBV4-1; CDR3: ASSQEPGETEAF
J: TRBJ2-2; V: TRBV4-2; CDR3: ASSQDPRGTGELF
J: TRBJ1-1; V: TRBV6-5; CDR3: ASFTQGAPSAAF
J: TRBJ2-1; V: TRBV5-1; CDR3: ASSLALGTDHNEQF
J: TRBJ2-5; V: TRBV11-2; CDR3: ASSGGTSGVHGETQY
J: TRBJ1-1; V: TRBV7-3; CDR3: ASSAGGWTEAF
J: TRBJ1-6; V: TRBV27; CDR3: ASSLSRTGGNSPLH
J: TRBJ2-3; V: TRBV4-2; CDR3: ASSLADTQY
J: TRBJ1-4; V: TRBV27; CDR3: ASSPVGLGEKLF
J: TRBJ2-2; V: TRBV24-1; CDR3: ATSGVRTSVGTGELF
J: TRBJ2-5; V: TRBV5-1; CDR3: ASSAFRDSQETQY
J: TRBJ2-1; V: TRBV4-2; CDR3: ASSWIGTSNEQF
J: TRBJ2-7; V: TRBV5-6; CDR3: ASSLALSGEGPYEQY
J: TRBJ2-2; V: TRBV27; CDR3: ASSFTDTGELF
J: TRBJ1-1; V: TRBV2; CDR3: ASSPIRTGERNTEAF
J: TRBJ1-5; V: TRBV7-9; CDR3: ASSGQNSNQPQH
J: TRBJ2-7; V: TRBV21-1; CDR3: ASSKPGGTTGIEQY
J: TRBJ2-1; V: TRBV9; CDR3: ASSASSGELYNEQF
J: TRBJ2-1; V: TRBV24-1; CDR3: ATGSQRGSYNEQF
J: TRBJ2-3; V: TRBV7-9; CDR3: ASSDRDRGVFDTQY
J: TRBJ2-1; V: TRBV6-5; CDR3: ASSLPQVFNEQF
J: TRBJ1-5; V: TRBV19; CDR3: ASSTYSENQPQH
J: TRBJ2-7; V: TRBV28; CDR3: ASTPAGGTVSYEQY
J: TRBJ2-3; V: TRBV6-4; CDR3: ASSLTAASTDTQY
J: TRBJ2-7; V: TRBV19; CDR3: ASSMAQGAYEQY
J: TRBJ2-1; V: TRBV18; CDR3: ASSPWTGDGEQF
J: TRBJ2-1; V: TRBV30; CDR3: AWSSPGLAGGSSYNEQF
J: TRBJ1-1; V: TRBV10-2; CDR3: ACHFSAF
J: TRBJ1-4; V: TRBV28; CDR3: ASSLGGASNEKLF
J: TRBJ1-6; V: TRBV6-1; CDR3: ASSEMWQGNSPLH
J: TRBJ2-3; V: TRBV7-2; CDR3: ASSLGPREDTQY
J: TRBJ1-1; V: TRBV4-1; CDR3: ASSQEGLLPGAMNTEAF
J: TRBJ1-2; V: TRBV28; CDR3: ASRRQGGGYT
J: TRBJ1-2; V: TRBV7-9; CDR3: ASSLVDSLANGYT
J: TRBJ1-4; V: TRBV6-5; CDR3: ASSYAGSREKLF
J: TRBJ2-2; V: TRBV12-3/TRBV12-4; CDR3: ASSRVPGELF
J: TRBJ2-7; V: TRBV7-8; CDR3: ASSSGDYEQY
J: TRBJ1-1; V: TRBV5-4; CDR3: ASSLDGTVNTEAF
J: TRBJ2-3; V: TRBV5-1; CDR3: ASSPFRVSTDTQY
J: TRBJ1-2; V: TRBV28; CDR3: ASSLYAGASFNYGYT
J: TRBJ2-1; V: TRBV12-3/TRBV12-4; CDR3: ASRGDTHNEQF
J: TRBJ2-1; V: TRBV5-5; CDR3: ASTPYGREVGEQF